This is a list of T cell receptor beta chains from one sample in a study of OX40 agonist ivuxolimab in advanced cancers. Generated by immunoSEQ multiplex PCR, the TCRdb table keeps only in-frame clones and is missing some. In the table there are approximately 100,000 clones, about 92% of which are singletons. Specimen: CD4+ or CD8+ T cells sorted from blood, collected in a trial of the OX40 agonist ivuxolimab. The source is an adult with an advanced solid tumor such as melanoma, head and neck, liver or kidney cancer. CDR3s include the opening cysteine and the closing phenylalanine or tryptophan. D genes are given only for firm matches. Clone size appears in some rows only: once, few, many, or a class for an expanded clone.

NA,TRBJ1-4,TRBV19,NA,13,TGTGCCAGTAGTATTGACAGGTCTGAAAAACTGTTTTTT,CASSIDRSEKLFF
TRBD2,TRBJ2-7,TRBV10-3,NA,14,TGTGCCATCAGAGCCGGGACTAGTGAGGACGAGCAGTACTTC,CAIRAGTSEDEQYF
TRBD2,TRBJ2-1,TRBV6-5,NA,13,TGTGCCAGTCTAGCGGGGGCCTCCGGGGAGCAGTTCTTC,CASLAGASGEQFF
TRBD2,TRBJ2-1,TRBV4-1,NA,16,TGCGCCAGCAGCCAAGGGCTAGCGGGAGGTGGCAATGAGCAGTTCTTC,CASSQGLAGGGNEQFF
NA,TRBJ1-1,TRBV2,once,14,TGTGCCAGCAACCTCCGGCAAGTGAACACTGAAGCTTTCTTT,CASNLRQVNTEAFF
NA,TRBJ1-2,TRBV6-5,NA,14,TGTGCCAGCAGTTCCCGTCCGGCAAACTATGGCTACACCTTC,CASSSRPANYGYTF
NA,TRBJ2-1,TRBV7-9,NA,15,TGTGCCAGCAGCTTCCCCGGGAGAACCTACAATGAGCAGTTCTTC,CASSFPGRTYNEQFF
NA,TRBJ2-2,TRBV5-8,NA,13,TGTGCCAGCAGCCCGATAAACACCGGGGAGCTGTTTTTT,CASSPINTGELFF
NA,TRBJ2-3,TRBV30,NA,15,TGTGCCTGGAGTGTACATCTAGCGTTGGCAGATACGCAGTATTTT,CAWSVHLALADTQYF
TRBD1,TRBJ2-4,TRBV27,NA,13,TGTGCCAGCAGGAAGACAGGGGTAGACATTCAGTACTTC,CASRKTGVDIQYF
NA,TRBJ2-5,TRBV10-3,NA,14,TGTGCCATCTCACCGGGACCAGTTAAAGAGACCCAGTACTTC,CAISPGPVKETQYF
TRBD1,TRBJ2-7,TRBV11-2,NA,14,TGTGCCAGCAGCTTAGGGGACAGGGAAATCGAGCAGTACTTC,CASSLGDREIEQYF
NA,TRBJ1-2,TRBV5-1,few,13,TGCGCCAGCAGCTTGGCCACCTCCTATGGCTACACCTTC,CASSLATSYGYTF
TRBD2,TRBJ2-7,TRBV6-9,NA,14,TGTGCCAGCCACGGGGGGGGTTGGACCTACGAGCAGTACTTC,CASHGGGWTYEQYF
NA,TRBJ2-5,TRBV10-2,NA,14,TGCGCCAGCAGTGAGTACTCTAAAAAAGAGACCCAGTACTTC,CASSEYSKKETQYF
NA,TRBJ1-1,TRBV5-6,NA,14,TGTGCCAGCAGCCAGACAGGTCCGGGCACTGAAGCTTTCTTT,CASSQTGPGTEAFF
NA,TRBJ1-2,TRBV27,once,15,TGTGCCAGCGGGCGGTCGGCGGCACAACACTATGGCTACACCTTC,CASGRSAAQHYGYTF
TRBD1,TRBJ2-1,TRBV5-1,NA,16,TGCGCCAGCAGCTTGGTACCAGGGGGCTCCTACAATGAGCAGTTCTTC,CASSLVPGGSYNEQFF
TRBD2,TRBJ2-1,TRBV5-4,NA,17,TGTGCCAGCAGCTTCACTCTAGCGGGAGGGCCGAACAATGAGCAGTTCTTC,CASSFTLAGGPNNEQFF
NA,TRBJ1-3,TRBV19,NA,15,TGTGCCAGTAGTACACAGGCGATCTCTGGAAACACCATATATTTT,CASSTQAISGNTIYF
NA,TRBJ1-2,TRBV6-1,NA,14,TGTGCCAGCAGCCCCTCTGGGACATCAACCGGCTACACCTTC,CASSPSGTSTGYTF
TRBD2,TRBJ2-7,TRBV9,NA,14,TGTGCCAGCAGTCCTAGCGGGACCTACTACGAGCAGTACTTC,CASSPSGTYYEQYF
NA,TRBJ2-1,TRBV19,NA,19,TGTGCCAGTAGTATGGCTACGAGGTCAGCGGCGACTTCCTACAATGAGCAGTTCTTC,CASSMATRSAATSYNEQFF
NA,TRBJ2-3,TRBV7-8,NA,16,TGTGCCAGCAGCCCACGGAGGGGCGAGCCCACAGATACGCAGTATTTT,CASSPRRGEPTDTQYF
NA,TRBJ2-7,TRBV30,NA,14,TGTGCCTGGAGTGTACGTGACTTGACCTACGAGCAGTACTTC,CAWSVRDLTYEQYF
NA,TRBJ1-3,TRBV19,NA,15,TGTGCCAGTAGTTCCAAGACAGGAGCTGGAAACACCATATATTTT,CASSSKTGAGNTIYF
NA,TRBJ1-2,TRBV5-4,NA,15,TGTGCCAGCAGCTTGTTGGGCAGAGCTAACTATGGCTACACCTTC,CASSLLGRANYGYTF
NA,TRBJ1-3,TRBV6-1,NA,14,TGTGCCAGCGCCCCAGGGCTCTCTGGAAACACCATATATTTT,CASAPGLSGNTIYF
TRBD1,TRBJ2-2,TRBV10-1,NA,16,TGCGCCAGCAGTGAGCCCGAAGCAGGGGGCTCCGGGGAGCTGTTTTTT,CASSEPEAGGSGELFF
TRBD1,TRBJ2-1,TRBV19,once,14,TGTGCCAGCAAAACACGGGCAGGGGGCAATGAGCAGTTCTTC,CASKTRAGGNEQFF
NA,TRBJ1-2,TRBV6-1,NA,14,TGTGCCAGCAGTCCCCGGTACAGGGACTCTGGCTACACCTTC,CASSPRYRDSGYTF
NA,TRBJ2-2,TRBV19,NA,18,TGTGCCAGTCAGTTGTCCGGGGAATTGGCCGTTAGCACCGGGGAGCTGTTTTTT,CASQLSGELAVSTGELFF
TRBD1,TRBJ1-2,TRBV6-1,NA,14,TGTGCCAGCAGTGACGGACAGGCTGACTATGGCTACACCTTC,CASSDGQADYGYTF
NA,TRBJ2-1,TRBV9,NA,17,TGTGCCAGCAGCGTGCGTGGTGTCGGATCAATTTACAATGAGCAGTTCTTC,CASSVRGVGSIYNEQFF
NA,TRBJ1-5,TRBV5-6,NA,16,TGTGCCAGCAGCTTATTTTTCTGGGGTGGTAATCAGCCCCAGCATTTT,CASSLFFWGGNQPQHF
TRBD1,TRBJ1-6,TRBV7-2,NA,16,TGTGCCAGCAGCTTAAGGAGGGGACAGGTATATTCACCCCTCCACTTT,CASSLRRGQVYSPLHF
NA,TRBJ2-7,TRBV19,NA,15,TGTGCCAGTAGTATCGGGGTGGACCTCTCCTACGAGCAGTACTTC,CASSIGVDLSYEQYF
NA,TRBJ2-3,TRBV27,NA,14,TGTGCCAGCAGCCGCCCCTTGAGCACAGATACGCAGTATTTT,CASSRPLSTDTQYF
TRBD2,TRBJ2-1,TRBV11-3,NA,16,TGTGCCAGCAGCTTAGTAAGCGGGACCTCCTACAATGAGCAGTTCTTC,CASSLVSGTSYNEQFF
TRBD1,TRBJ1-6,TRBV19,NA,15,TGTGCCAGTAGTACGCGGACAGGGGTTGACTCACCCCTCCACTTT,CASSTRTGVDSPLHF
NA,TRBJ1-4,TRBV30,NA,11,TGTGCCTGGAGTGGAAGGGAAAAACTGTTTTTT,CAWSGREKLFF
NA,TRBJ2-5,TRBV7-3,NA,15,TGTGCCAGCAGCCGTTCGGTGCTGGCTGGAGAGACCCAGTACTTC,CASSRSVLAGETQYF